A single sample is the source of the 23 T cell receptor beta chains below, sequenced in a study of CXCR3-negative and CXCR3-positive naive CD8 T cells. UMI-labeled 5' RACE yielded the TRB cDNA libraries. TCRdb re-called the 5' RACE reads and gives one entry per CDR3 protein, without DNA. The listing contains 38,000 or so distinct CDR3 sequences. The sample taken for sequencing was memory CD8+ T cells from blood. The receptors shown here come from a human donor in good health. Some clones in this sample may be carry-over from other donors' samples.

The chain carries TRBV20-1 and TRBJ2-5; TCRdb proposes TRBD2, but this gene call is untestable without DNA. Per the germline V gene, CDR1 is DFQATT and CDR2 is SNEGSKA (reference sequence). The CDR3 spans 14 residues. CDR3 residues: CSARVGGSLETQYF.

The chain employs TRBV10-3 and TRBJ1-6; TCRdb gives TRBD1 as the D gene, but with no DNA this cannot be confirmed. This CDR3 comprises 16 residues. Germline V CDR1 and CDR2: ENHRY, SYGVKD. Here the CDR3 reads CAIKGPNSGTDSPLHF.

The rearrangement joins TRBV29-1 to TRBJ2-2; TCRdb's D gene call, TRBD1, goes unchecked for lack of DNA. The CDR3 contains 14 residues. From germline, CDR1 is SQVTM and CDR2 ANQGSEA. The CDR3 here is CSVPGSWRTGELFF.

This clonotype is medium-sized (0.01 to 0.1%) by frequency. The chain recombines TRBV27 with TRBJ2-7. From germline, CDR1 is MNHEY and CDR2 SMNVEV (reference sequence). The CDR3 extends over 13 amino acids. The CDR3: CASSLTLSYEQYF.

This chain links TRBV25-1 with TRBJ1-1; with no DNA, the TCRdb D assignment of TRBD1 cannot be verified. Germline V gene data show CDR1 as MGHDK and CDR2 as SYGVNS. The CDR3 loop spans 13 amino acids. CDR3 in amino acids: CASTGGFDTEAFF.

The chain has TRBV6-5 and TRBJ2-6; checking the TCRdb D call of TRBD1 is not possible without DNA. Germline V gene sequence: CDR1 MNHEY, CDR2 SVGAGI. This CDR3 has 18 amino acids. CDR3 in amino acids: CASASPPGGGSGANVLTF.

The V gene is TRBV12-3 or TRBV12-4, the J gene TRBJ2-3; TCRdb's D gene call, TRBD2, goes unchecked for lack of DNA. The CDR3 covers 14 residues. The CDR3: CASAHLAGADTQYF.

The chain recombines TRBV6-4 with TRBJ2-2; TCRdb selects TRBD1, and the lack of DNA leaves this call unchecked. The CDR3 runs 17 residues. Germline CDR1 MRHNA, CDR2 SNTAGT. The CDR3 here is CASSDPQGTANTGELFF.

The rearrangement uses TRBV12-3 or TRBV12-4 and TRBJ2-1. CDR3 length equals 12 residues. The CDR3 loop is CASSDVGGEQFF.

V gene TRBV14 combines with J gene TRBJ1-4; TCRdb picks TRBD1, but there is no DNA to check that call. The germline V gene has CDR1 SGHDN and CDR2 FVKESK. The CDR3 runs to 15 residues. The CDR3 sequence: CASSQGLGAQEKLFF.

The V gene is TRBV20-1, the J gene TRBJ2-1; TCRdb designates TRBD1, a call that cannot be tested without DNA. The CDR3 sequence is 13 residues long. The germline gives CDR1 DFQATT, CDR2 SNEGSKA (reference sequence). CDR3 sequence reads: CSAGWDRHNEQFF.

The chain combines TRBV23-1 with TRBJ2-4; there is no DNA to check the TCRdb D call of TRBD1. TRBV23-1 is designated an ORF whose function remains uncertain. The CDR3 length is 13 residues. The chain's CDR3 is CASSRQGGSLQYF.

The CDR3 is CASSLGHLPNTGELFF. V and J are TRBV28 and TRBJ2-2; TCRdb lists TRBD1, though no DNA is available to test this call. The CDR3 is 16 residues long. Per germline, CDR1 MDHEN and CDR2 SYDVKM.

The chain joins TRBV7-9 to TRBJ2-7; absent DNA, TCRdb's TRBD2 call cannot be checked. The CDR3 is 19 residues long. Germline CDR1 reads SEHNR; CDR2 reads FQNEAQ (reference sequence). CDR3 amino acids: CASSPGPLLAGVDSYEQYF.

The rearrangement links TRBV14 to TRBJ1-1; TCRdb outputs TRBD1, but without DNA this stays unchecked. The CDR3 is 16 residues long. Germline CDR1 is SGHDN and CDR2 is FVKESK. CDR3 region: CASSQIGDSRNTEAFF.

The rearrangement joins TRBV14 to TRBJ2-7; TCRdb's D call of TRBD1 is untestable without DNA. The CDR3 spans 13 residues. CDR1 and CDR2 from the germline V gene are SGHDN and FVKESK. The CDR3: CASSLGTLGEQYF.

CDR3 sequence reads: CASSRTGTDYEQYF. The chain couples TRBV5-1 to TRBJ2-7; the TCRdb call, TRBD1, lacks DNA for checking. The CDR3 length is 14 residues. Germline loops: CDR1 SGHRS, CDR2 YFSETQ.

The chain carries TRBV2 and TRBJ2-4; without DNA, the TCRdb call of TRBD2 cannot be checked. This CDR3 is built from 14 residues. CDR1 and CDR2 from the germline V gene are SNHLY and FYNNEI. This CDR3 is CASSPGTSGRIQYF.

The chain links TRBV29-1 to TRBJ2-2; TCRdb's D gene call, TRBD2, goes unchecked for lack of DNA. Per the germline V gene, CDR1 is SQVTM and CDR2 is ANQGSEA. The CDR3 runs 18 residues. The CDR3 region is CSVEDLQASGSNTGELFF.

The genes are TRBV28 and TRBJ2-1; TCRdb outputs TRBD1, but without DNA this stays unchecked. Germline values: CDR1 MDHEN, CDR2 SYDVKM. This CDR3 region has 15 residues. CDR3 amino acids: CASSIQDLKDNEQFF.

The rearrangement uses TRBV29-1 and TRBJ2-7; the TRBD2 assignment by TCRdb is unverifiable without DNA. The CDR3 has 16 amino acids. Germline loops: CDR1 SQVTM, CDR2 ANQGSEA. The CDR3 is CSVAGTSGYEGYEQYF.

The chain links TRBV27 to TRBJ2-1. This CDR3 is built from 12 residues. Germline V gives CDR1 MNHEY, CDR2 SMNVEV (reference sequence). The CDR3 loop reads CASSFGGNEQFF.

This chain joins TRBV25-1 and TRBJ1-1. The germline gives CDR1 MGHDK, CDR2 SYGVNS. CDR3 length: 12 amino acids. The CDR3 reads CASKGWVTEAFF.